What follows is one TCR beta chain and its context. This clone was observed a handful of times. Its cognate antigen has yet to be identified. Base quality data are lacking; no much larger clone is found one base away. This sample was taken from a study of OX40 agonist ivuxolimab in advanced cancers. In the study overall: The costimulatory receptor OX40 (CD134) was targeted by ivuxolimab, a fully human IgG2 agonistic monoclonal antibody. The paper reports the monotherapy dose-escalation portion (N = 52 patients) of the phase I ivuxolimab trial. In the dose-escalation cohort, about four fifths of patients were male, and the mean age was roughly 56 years with a range of roughly 20 to 80. Prior anti-PD-1, anti-PD-L1 or anti-CTLA-4 therapy was permitted, and checkpoint inhibitors had been received by 30% to 40% of dose-escalation patients. Intravenous ivuxolimab was administered to patients every 2 weeks at six dose levels: 0.01, 0.1, 0.3, 1.5, 3 and 10 mg/kg. Of the approximately 50 dose-escalation patients, hepatocellular carcinoma was present in roughly 19, melanoma in around 15, renal cell carcinoma in 9 and head and neck cancer in 9. Partial responses were achieved by three dose-escalation patients, of whom one had hepatocellular carcinoma and two had cutaneous melanoma. The purpose of peripheral TCRbeta sequencing was to test whether ivuxolimab changed TCR sequence diversity and led to clonal T-cell expansion. Paper-wide results and their limitations: The antigen specificity of the clonally expanded peripheral T cells was not determined. At doses of 0.1 to 3.0 mg/kg, clonal expansion of both CD4+ and CD8+ blood T cells was observed from baseline to week 6. In the 0.1-3.0 mg/kg groups, partial responders had among the lowest normalized peripheral clonal expansion, particularly in CD8+ T cells. After ivuxolimab, expanded clones were on average more numerous among CD8+ T cells than among CD4+ T cells. Low levels of normalized T-cell clonal expansion were also shown by some nonresponding patients.

CDR1 and CDR2 are read off the germline V gene (reference sequence) as SGHKS and YYEKEE. The CDR3 holds 16 amino acids from the cysteine to the phenylalanine. This entry keeps only the CDR3 DNA: 48 bases, framed from base 1. V is cut back by 2 bases and J by 2 bases, with 8 bases in the junction unmatched. Genomic DNA was extracted from sorted cells for sequencing of the TCRbeta CDR3 region. The immunoSEQ Assay was used for sequencing of TCRbeta CDR3 regions. As stored in TCRdb, this immuneACCESS dataset retains in-frame rearrangements with V and J assigned. A fraction of the clones does not appear; measured against another copy, unresolved V genes explain less than half of the discrepancy, and the remainder lacks a known reason. The sample table records about 53,000 clones; around nine tenths of these occur just once. 1.5% of the sample comes from the top ten. Patients with a history of autoimmune disease or receiving systemic immunosuppression were excluded from the trial. Peripheral blood for TCR sequencing was collected from all dose cohorts at baseline, on cycle 4 day 1, and on cycle 7 day 1. Samples were obtained from an open-label, multicenter, first-in-human phase I dose-escalation trial of ivuxolimab. Adults with locally advanced or metastatic head and neck squamous cell, hepatocellular, melanoma or renal cell carcinoma were enrolled in the trial. Before TCR sequencing, CD4+ T cells and CD8+ T cells were sorted from peripheral blood as separate populations.

This receptor chain uses TRBV5-5 and TRBJ2-3; TRBD2 lines up with 7 middle nucleotides. Material: CD4+ or CD8+ T cells sorted from blood, obtained in a trial of the OX40 agonist ivuxolimab. This receptor was identified in an adult with an advanced solid tumor such as melanoma, head and neck, liver or kidney cancer. The CDR3: CASSFSGTRSTDTQYF. The bases read TGTGCCAGCAGCTTCAGCGGGACCAGATCCACAGATACGCAGTATTTT.